What follows are 32 T cell receptor beta chains derived from one specimen sequenced in a study of cytomegalovirus exposure and HLA in healthy donors. Repertoires were generated with immunoSEQ multiplex PCR, while TCRdb's copy carries only in-frame clones and drops some. Among about 250,000 clones listed, less than 90% were seen once. Sequenced sample: PBMCs. The source is a man aged 18-30 years in good health and CMV-seropositive.

This clone was observed a handful of times. The V gene is TRBV5-5, the J gene TRBJ1-2; D not resolved. This CDR3 spans 14 amino acids. Germline assignment: CDR1 SGHKS and CDR2 YYEKEE (reference sequence). Trimming took off 3 bases at V and 2 bases at J, with 11 bases between the two ends. CDR3 DNA: TGTGCCAGCAGCTCCACGAGGATCAACTATGGCTACACCTTC. As protein: CASSSTRINYGYTF.

The rearrangement joins TRBV6-1 to TRBJ1-1; D is ambiguous. The germline V gene encodes CDR1 MNHNS and CDR2 SASEGT. The V and J ends lost 8 bases and 0 bases respectively, with 10 bases between them. This CDR3 has 13 amino acids. CDR3: CASGPLLNTEAFF. The CDR3 DNA sequence: TGTGCCAGCGGCCCCCTGTTGAACACTGAAGCTTTCTTT.

This rearrangement joins TRBV4-1 to TRBJ2-7; D possibly corresponds to TRBD2 (6 bases). This CDR3 comprises 15 residues. Germline CDR1 is MGHRA and CDR2 is YSYEKL. Trimming took 4 bases from V and 3 from J, leaving 16 bases between them. The CDR3, as DNA: TGCGCCAGCAGCCTAGGTCTAGCGCCGAACTACGAGCAGTACTTC. Residues: CASSLGLAPNYEQYF.

The V call is TRBV19, the J call TRBJ1-3; perhaps TRBD1 as D (5 bases). CDR1 and CDR2 (germline): LNHDA, SQIVND (reference sequence). The ends were cut back, 4 bases at V and 2 bases at J, with 18 bases in the middle. The CDR3 contains 17 residues. The DNA of the CDR3 is TGTGCCAGTAGTACGGGGCCGGGGCCTGGGACTGGAAACACCATATATTTT. It yields the protein CASSTGPGPGTGNTIYF. The variable domain in full, with the rest retrieved from reference TRBV19 and TRBJ1-3, is DGGITQSPKYLFRKEGQNVTLSCEQNLNHDAMYWYRQDPGQGLRLIYYSQIVNDFQKGDIAEGYSVSREKKESFPLTVTSAQKNPTAFYLCASSTGPGPGTGNTIYFGEGSWLTVV.

The chain has TRBV7-9 and TRBJ2-6; D remains unclear. V was pared by 3 bases and J by 0 bases, with 6 bases between. Germline V lookup: CDR1 SEHNR, CDR2 FQNEAQ (reference sequence). CDR3 length: 15 residues. This CDR3 reads CASSFFFSGANVLTF. CDR3 sequence (DNA): TGTGCCAGCAGCTTTTTTTTCTCTGGGGCCAACGTCCTGACTTTC.

The sample holds a few counts of this clone. V is TRBV10-3 and J is TRBJ2-7; 9 bases align to TRBD1. The CDR3 runs to 13 residues. The germline V gene encodes CDR1 ENHRY and CDR2 SYGVKD. V lost 9 bases, J lost 5 bases, and 8 bases stayed unmatched. The CDR3 bases are TGTGCCATTTTGGACAGGGGTCGGGACGAGCAGTACTTC. This codes for CAILDRGRDEQYF.

The gene calls are TRBV4-3 and TRBJ2-5; D is possibly TRBD1 (5 bases). V lost 4 bases and J 4 bases, leaving 16 bases between the germline ends. The CDR3 spans 15 residues. The germline V gene has CDR1 LGHNA and CDR2 YSLEER. The CDR3: CASSPSGQRGETQYF. The DNA for the CDR3 is TGCGCCAGCAGCCCCTCCGGCCAAAGGGGAGAGACCCAGTACTTC.

The J gene is TRBJ2-3, the V gene TRBV9; D is possibly TRBD1 or TRBD2 (6 bases each). V gave up 4 bases and J gave up 3 bases, with 18 bases separating them. The germline gives CDR1 SGDLS, CDR2 YYNGEE. The CDR3 loop spans 16 amino acids. For the CDR3, the DNA is TGTGCCAGCAGCCCCTGGAGATCGGGGGCAACAGATACGCAGTATTTT. The encoded protein is CASSPWRSGATDTQYF.

The J gene is TRBJ2-7, the V gene TRBV27; TRBD1 matches 8 bases. The V and J ends lost 3 bases and 7 bases, in that order; junction bases with no gene match: 5. CDR1 is MNHEY and CDR2 is SMNVEV in the germline V gene (reference sequence). CDR3 length: 13 residues. The CDR3 coding sequence is TGTGCCAGCAGTTTCCGACAGGGGAGGGAGCAGTACTTC. This translates into CASSFRQGREQYF.

The rearrangement links TRBV14 to TRBJ2-1; 8 positions match TRBD1. The CDR3 is 15 amino acids. In germline, CDR1 is SGHDN, CDR2 FVKESK. Losses at the gene ends were 5 bases for V and 9 bases for J; bases not matched to a gene: 12. The CDR3 loop reads CASSSSGQGPGEQFF. CDR3 coding DNA: TGTGCCAGCAGCTCATCCGGACAGGGTCCGGGTGAGCAGTTCTTC.

This chain joins TRBV19 and TRBJ1-2, with D tentatively TRBD1 (6 bases). Germline CDR1 is LNHDA and CDR2 is SQIVND (reference sequence). V was shortened by 8 bases and J by 4 bases, with 14 bases between the two germline ends. This CDR3 has 13 amino acids. CDR3 DNA sequence: TGTGCCAGTCAGTGGCAGGGGACCTATGGCTACACCTTC. Residues: CASQWQGTYGYTF.

This clone was detected only a few times. This chain links TRBV6-1 with TRBJ1-5; D perhaps matches TRBD1 (5 bases). The CDR3 is 15 amino acids. From germline, CDR1 is MNHNS and CDR2 SASEGT. V was trimmed by 5 bases and J by 6 bases, leaving 17 bases between them. The CDR3 spells CASSLQALGGQPQHF. As DNA, the CDR3 is TGTGCCAGCAGTCTACAGGCCCTGGGGGGTCAGCCCCAGCATTTT.

The chain recombines TRBV7-2 with TRBJ2-5; 9 bases are shared with TRBD2. Germline-derived CDR1 and CDR2 are SGHTA and FQGNSA. V shed 3 bases and J 5 bases; nucleotides not matched to a gene: 10. The CDR3 is made up of 16 amino acids. CDR3 amino acids: CASSLGSGSPIETQYF. The CDR3 region has the DNA TGTGCCAGCAGCTTGGGTAGCGGGAGCCCAATCGAGACCCAGTACTTC. The whole variable domain, remainder taken from reference TRBV7-2 and TRBJ2-5, is GAGVSQSPSNKVTEKGKDVELRCDPISGHTALYWYRQSLGQGLEFLIYFQGNSAPDKSGLPSDRFSAERTGGSVSTLTIQRTQQEDSAVYLCASSLGSGSPIETQYFGPGTRLLVL.

J is TRBJ2-7 and V is TRBV10-2, with 9 nucleotides matching TRBD2. Germline lookup yields CDR1 WSHSY and CDR2 SAAADI. Unmatched junction bases numbered 10, after V lost 8 bases and J lost 2 bases. The CDR3 totals 15 residues. CDR3 sequence reads: CASAPAAGGPYEQYF. The CDR3 nucleotides are TGCGCCAGCGCCCCTGCGGCGGGAGGGCCCTACGAGCAGTACTTC.

The CDR3 coding sequence is TGTGCCAGCAGTTTCACAGTGAACACTGAAGCTTTCTTT. Protein: CASSFTVNTEAFF. The chain uses TRBV27 and TRBJ1-1; D call uncertain. Trimming pared 3 bases from V and 0 bases from J, leaving 5 bases between. CDR1 is MNHEY and CDR2 is SMNVEV in the germline V gene (reference sequence). The CDR3 runs to 13 residues.

This chain links TRBV4-1 with TRBJ2-4, with 12 positions matching TRBD2. V shed 0 bases, J shed 0 bases, and the junction held 6 bases outside the gene matches. From germline, CDR1 is MGHRA and CDR2 YSYEKL. The CDR3 has 19 residues. For the CDR3, the DNA is TGCGCCAGCAGCCAAGATTGGACTAGCGGGACGGGAGCCAAAAACATTCAGTACTTC. Translating gives CASSQDWTSGTGAKNIQYF.

The chain uses TRBV2 and TRBJ2-7; 9 bases line up with TRBD1. The CDR3 totals 13 residues. Germline V gives CDR1 SNHLY, CDR2 FYNNEI. With V trimmed by 6 bases and J by 3 bases, 3 bases remained unmatched. The CDR3 nucleotides read TGTGCCAGCAGGGTGGACAGGGGCTACGAGCAGTACTTC. This codes for CASRVDRGYEQYF.

This sequence joins TRBV7-9 and TRBJ2-7; 7 bases match TRBD1. The CDR3 is 15 residues long. The germline CDR1 and CDR2 sequences are SEHNR and FQNEAQ (reference sequence). V shed 5 bases, J shed 0 bases, and the junction held 7 bases outside the gene matches. CDR3 region: CASSPRDSSSYEQYF. The DNA for the CDR3 is TGTGCCAGCAGCCCTCGGGACAGCTCCTCCTACGAGCAGTACTTC.

This clone was seen only once. This chain links TRBV13 with TRBJ2-1, with 7 bases lining up with TRBD1. The CDR3 sequence is 17 residues long. With 0 bases clipped from V and 8 bases from J, the junction kept 13 bases outside the gene matches. Germline values: CDR1 PRHDT, CDR2 FYEKMQ (reference sequence). CDR3 sequence (DNA): TGTGCCAGCAGCTTAGGAGGGACAGCGGCCCCGAGGGATGAGCAGTTCTTC. Protein product: CASSLGGTAAPRDEQFF.

This clone has more than one count but fewer than ten. The J gene is TRBJ2-1, the V gene TRBV5-1; 10 positions agree with TRBD1. Looked up from germline, CDR1 is SGHRS and CDR2 is YFSETQ. Losses at the gene ends were 4 bases for V and 4 bases for J; bases not matched to a gene: 5. This CDR3 has 15 amino acids. This CDR3 is CASSGTGEGYNEQFF. The CDR3 coding sequence is TGCGCCAGCAGCGGGACAGGGGAAGGGTACAATGAGCAGTTCTTC.

The chain carries TRBV7-9 and TRBJ1-1, with D uncertain. V lost 1 base and J 8 bases, leaving 8 bases between the germline ends. Germline CDR1 reads SEHNR; CDR2 reads FQNEAQ (reference sequence). The CDR3 has 12 amino acids. CDR3 loop: CASSLGIGEAFF. Written as DNA, the CDR3 is TGTGCCAGCAGCTTAGGTATCGGAGAAGCTTTCTTT.

This chain joins TRBV6-1 and TRBJ1-5; D possibly corresponds to TRBD1 (5 bases). CDR1 is MNHNS and CDR2 is SASEGT in the germline V gene. This CDR3 has 14 amino acids. V was clipped by 7 bases and J by 2 bases, with 12 bases between them. In DNA, the CDR3 is TGTGCCAGCACCGGGCAGGGACGCAATCAGCCCCAGCATTTT. Its protein is CASTGQGRNQPQHF.

In nucleotides, the CDR3 is TGCGCCAGCAGCCCGGGACAGGACTATGGCTACACCTTC. Translation gives CASSPGQDYGYTF. The chain employs TRBV5-1 and TRBJ1-2, with 8 bases aligning to TRBD1. The CDR3 contains 13 residues. V was clipped by 4 bases and J by 3 bases; unmatched bases: 2. Germline loops: CDR1 SGHRS, CDR2 YFSETQ.

Here the CDR3 reads CASTPRQTPDTQYF. The CDR3 bases are TGCGCCAGCACTCCGCGGCAGACCCCAGATACGCAGTATTTT. V and J are TRBV5-1 and TRBJ2-3; D uncertain. Germline values: CDR1 SGHRS, CDR2 YFSETQ. There are 14 residues in the CDR3. V was shortened by 6 bases and J by 4 bases, with 15 bases between the two germline ends.

The CDR3 nucleotides are TGTGCCAGCGGCGAACCTGGACAGGGGGTATGGGAGACCCAGTACTTC. Its protein is CASGEPGQGVWETQYF. J is TRBJ2-5 and V is TRBV7-9; 10 nucleotides line up with TRBD1. The V and J ends lost 8 bases and 5 bases, in that order; junction bases with no gene match: 14. This CDR3 comprises 16 residues. CDR1 and CDR2 (germline): SEHNR, FQNEAQ (reference sequence).

This clone was observed once. The rearrangement links TRBV14 to TRBJ2-7; D remains ambiguous. Per germline, CDR1 SGHDN and CDR2 FVKESK. This CDR3 is built from 16 residues. Between the trimmed V and J ends, which lost 1 base and 1 base, there was a span of 14 bases. CDR3 DNA: TGTGCCAGCAGCCAAGCCTGGCCAGGCCTGTCCTACGAGCAGTACTTC. It yields the protein CASSQAWPGLSYEQYF.

The rearrangement links TRBV14 to TRBJ2-2; D is possibly TRBD1 (5 bases). With 2 bases removed from V and 1 base from J, the gap between germline ends came to 8 bases. Germline CDR1 is SGHDN and CDR2 is FVKESK. CDR3 length equals 15 residues. The CDR3 sequence: CASSQIGQNTGELFF. CDR3 nucleotides: TGTGCCAGCAGCCAAATCGGACAGAACACCGGGGAGCTGTTTTTT. Looking up the rest from reference TRBV14 and TRBJ2-2 gives the full variable domain: EAGVTQFPSHSVIEKGQTVTLRCDPISGHDNLYWYRRVMGKEIKFLLHFVKESKQDESGMPNNRFLAERTGGTYSTLKVQPAELEDSGVYFCASSQIGQNTGELFFGEGSRLTVL.

This clone was seen only a few times. The rearrangement links TRBV14 to TRBJ2-7; D call uncertain. Trimming shortened V by 2 bases and J by 3 bases, and 8 bases separated the two germline ends. Germline loops: CDR1 SGHDN, CDR2 FVKESK. The CDR3 is 13 residues long. CDR3 nucleotide sequence: TGTGCCAGCAGCCAATGGGCGGTCTACGAGCAGTACTTC. Translated: CASSQWAVYEQYF.

The V gene is TRBV6-1, the J gene TRBJ2-1; the match to TRBD2 covers 11 bases. CDR3 length: 15 amino acids. V dropped 7 bases and J dropped 5; count of bases not matched to a gene: 7. CDR1 is MNHNS, CDR2 SASEGT, per germline. The CDR3 loop reads CASTLTSGINNEQFF. The CDR3 nucleotides are TGTGCCAGCACCCTGACTAGCGGGATTAACAATGAGCAGTTCTTC.

The chain recombines TRBV7-6 with TRBJ2-2; D might be TRBD1 (6 bases). The CDR3 sequence is 16 residues long. The V end lost 2 bases, the J end lost 4 bases, and 14 bases lay between the germline ends. The V gene's germline CDR1 is SGHVS and CDR2 FNYEAQ. CDR3 bases: TGTGCCAGCAGCTTACCACCGGGACAAGTCACCGGGGAGCTGTTTTTT. This sequence encodes CASSLPPGQVTGELFF.

V and J are TRBV6-1 and TRBJ2-1; 10 bases line up with TRBD2. V shed 4 bases and J 9 bases; nucleotides not matched to a gene: 15. Germline CDR1 MNHNS, CDR2 SASEGT. The CDR3 spans 17 residues. CDR3 coding DNA: TGTGCCAGCAGTGCCCTAAAGCGGGAGGGCCCCGCCAGTGAGCAGTTCTTC. Protein product: CASSALKREGPASEQFF.

This clone occurred once. This rearrangement joins TRBV10-3 to TRBJ1-2; unclear D gene. The CDR3 extends over 11 amino acids. Trimming left V 2 bases short and J 7 bases short, with 5 bases between. Germline V gives CDR1 ENHRY, CDR2 SYGVKD. The CDR3 region is CAISEGGGYTF. The CDR3 nucleotides are TGTGCCATCAGTGAGGGCGGTGGCTACACCTTC.